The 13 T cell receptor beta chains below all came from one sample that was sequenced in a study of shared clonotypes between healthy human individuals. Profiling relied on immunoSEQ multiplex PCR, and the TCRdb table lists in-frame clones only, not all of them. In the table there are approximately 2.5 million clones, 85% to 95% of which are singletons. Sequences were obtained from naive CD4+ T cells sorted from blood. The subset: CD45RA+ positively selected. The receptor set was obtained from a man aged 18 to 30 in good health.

DNA of the CDR3: TGTGCCAGCAGCTTAGCGCTGGCAGATGAAAAACTGTTTTTT. Protein: CASSLALADEKLFF. The gene calls are TRBV7-9 and TRBJ1-4, with unresolved D. Looked up from germline, CDR1 is SEHNR and CDR2 is FQNEAQ (reference sequence). The CDR3 consists of 14 residues. V lost 0 bases, J lost 6 bases, and 8 bases lay in between.

CDR3 in DNA: TGTGCCAGCAGCTTCCAGGGGCGGAACACTGAAGCTTTCTTT. It specifies CASSFQGRNTEAFF. The chain employs TRBV7-2 and TRBJ1-1; TRBD1 is a possible D gene (6 bases). Trimming removed 3 bases from V and 1 base from J, with 9 bases in between. The CDR3 has 14 amino acids. CDR1 is SGHTA and CDR2 is FQGNSA in the germline V gene.

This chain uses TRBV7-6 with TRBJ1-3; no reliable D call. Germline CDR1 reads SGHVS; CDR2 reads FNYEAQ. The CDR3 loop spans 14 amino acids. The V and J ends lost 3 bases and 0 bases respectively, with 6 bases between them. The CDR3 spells CASSFGNSGNTIYF. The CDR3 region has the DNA TGTGCCAGCAGCTTTGGGAACTCTGGAAACACCATATATTTT.

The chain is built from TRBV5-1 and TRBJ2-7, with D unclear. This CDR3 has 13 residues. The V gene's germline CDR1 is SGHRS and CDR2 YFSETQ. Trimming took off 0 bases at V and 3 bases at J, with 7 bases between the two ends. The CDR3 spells CASSLGARYEQYF. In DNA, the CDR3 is TGCGCCAGCAGCTTGGGTGCCCGCTACGAGCAGTACTTC.

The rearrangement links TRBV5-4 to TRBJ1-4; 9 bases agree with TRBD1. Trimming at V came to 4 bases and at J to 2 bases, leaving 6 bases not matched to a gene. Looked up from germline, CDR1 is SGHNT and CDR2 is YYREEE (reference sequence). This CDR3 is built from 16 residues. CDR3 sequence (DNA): TGTGCCAGCAGCCTACAGGGGGCTGGGACTAATGAAAAACTGTTTTTT. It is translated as CASSLQGAGTNEKLFF.

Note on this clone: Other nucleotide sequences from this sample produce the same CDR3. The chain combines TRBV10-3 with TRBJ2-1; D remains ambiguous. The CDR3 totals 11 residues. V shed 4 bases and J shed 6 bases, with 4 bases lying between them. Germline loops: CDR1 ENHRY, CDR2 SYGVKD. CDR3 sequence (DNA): TGTGCCATCAGTGGCGTCAATGAGCAGTTCTTC. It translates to CAISGVNEQFF.

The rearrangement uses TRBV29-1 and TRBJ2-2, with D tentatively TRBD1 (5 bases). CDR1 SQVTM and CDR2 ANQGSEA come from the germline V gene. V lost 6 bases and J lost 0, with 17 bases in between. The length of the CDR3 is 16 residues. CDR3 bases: TGCAGCGTAATCAGGGTGGGCAGGACGAACACCGGGGAGCTGTTTTTT. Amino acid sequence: CSVIRVGRTNTGELFF.

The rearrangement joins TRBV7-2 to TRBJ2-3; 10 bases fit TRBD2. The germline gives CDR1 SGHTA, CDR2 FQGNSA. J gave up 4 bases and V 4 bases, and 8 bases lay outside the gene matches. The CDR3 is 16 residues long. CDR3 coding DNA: TGTGCCAGCAGCTCGAGCGGGGGGGCCCCCGCAGATACGCAGTATTTT. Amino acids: CASSSSGGAPADTQYF.

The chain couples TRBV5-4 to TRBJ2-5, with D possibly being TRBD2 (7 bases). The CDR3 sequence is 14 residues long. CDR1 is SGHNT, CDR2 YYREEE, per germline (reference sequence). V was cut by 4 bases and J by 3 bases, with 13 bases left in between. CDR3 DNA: TGTGCCAGCAGCGCGGGGGCGGGGGAAGAGACCCAGTACTTC. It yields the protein CASSAGAGEETQYF.

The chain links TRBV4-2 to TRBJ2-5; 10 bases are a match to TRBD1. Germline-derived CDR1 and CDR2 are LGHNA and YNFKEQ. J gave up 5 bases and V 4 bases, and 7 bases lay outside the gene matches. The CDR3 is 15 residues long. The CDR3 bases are TGTGCCAGCAGCCCCAGGGGGACAGGGGAGGAGACCCAGTACTTC. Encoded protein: CASSPRGTGEETQYF.

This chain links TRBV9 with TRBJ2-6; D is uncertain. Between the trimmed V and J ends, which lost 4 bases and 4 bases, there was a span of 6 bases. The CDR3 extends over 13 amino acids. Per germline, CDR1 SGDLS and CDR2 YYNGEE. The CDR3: CASSPVGANVLTF. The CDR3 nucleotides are TGTGCCAGCAGCCCGGTCGGGGCCAACGTCCTGACTTTC.

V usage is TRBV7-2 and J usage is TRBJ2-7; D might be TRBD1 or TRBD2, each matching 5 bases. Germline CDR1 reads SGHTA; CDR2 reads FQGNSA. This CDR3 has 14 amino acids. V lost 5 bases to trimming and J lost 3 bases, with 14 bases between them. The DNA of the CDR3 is TGTGCCAGCAGCGCAGCAGGGAGCCTCTACGAGCAGTACTTC. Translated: CASSAAGSLYEQYF.

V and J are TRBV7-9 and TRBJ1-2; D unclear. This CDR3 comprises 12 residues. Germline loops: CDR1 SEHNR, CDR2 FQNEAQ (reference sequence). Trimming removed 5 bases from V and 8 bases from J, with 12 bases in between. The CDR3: CASSPRTPGYTF. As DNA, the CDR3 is TGTGCCAGCAGCCCCAGAACACCGGGCTACACCTTC.